The 26 T cell receptor beta chains below come from one sample, sequenced in a study of shared clonotypes between healthy human individuals. Here immunoSEQ multiplex PCR was the method, and the copy in TCRdb shows in-frame clones only, minus some. The table includes 1.4 million or so clones, 97% to 99% detected once. The sequencing input was naive CD4+ T cells sorted from blood. Regarding subset: CD45RA+ positively selected. The receptors originated from a man aged 25 to 40 in good health.

In regard to this clone: One end of the junction fails to match germline, which may point to a read error. This chain connects TRBV11-3 to TRBJ2-7; 8 bases line up with TRBD2. Per the germline V gene, CDR1 is SGHNT and CDR2 is YENEEA. CDR3 length equals 13 residues. Written as DNA, the CDR3 is TGTGCCAGCAGCTTAGATCGGACTAGCCCACGAACATTC. This encodes CASSLDRTSPRTF.

The chain couples TRBV28 to TRBJ1-1, with a tentative D call TRBD1 (5 bases). CDR1 is MDHEN, CDR2 SYDVKM, per germline. The CDR3 is made up of 14 amino acids. Trimming stripped 3 bases from V and 5 bases from J, with 13 bases between. The CDR3 loop reads CASSFSIWGTEAFF. CDR3 in DNA: TGTGCCAGCAGTTTCAGTATTTGGGGGACTGAAGCTTTCTTT.

This clone came up once. The chain links TRBV5-1 to TRBJ2-1; D perhaps matches TRBD1 (6 bases). The germline V gene has CDR1 SGHRS and CDR2 YFSETQ. V lost 4 bases and J 1 base, leaving 15 bases between the germline ends. The CDR3 consists of 16 residues. The CDR3 sequence is CASSLQGIGSYNEQFF. The CDR3 DNA follows: TGCGCCAGCAGCCTACAGGGAATCGGGTCCTACAATGAGCAGTTCTTC.

The rearrangement links TRBV6-4 to TRBJ2-2; 8 bases line up with TRBD2. Germline-derived CDR1 and CDR2 are MRHNA and SNTAGT. The CDR3 loop spans 15 amino acids. V shed 6 bases, J shed 3 bases, and the junction held 6 bases outside the gene matches. DNA for the CDR3: TGTGCCAGCAGCCCGACTAGCGCGTACACCGGGGAGCTGTTTTTT. Protein: CASSPTSAYTGELFF.

The chain uses TRBV5-1 and TRBJ1-2, with D perhaps TRBD1 (5 bases). V was cut by 4 bases and J by 8 bases, with 15 bases left in between. CDR1 is SGHRS, CDR2 YFSETQ, per germline. There are 13 residues in the CDR3. In DNA form, the CDR3 reads TGCGCCAGCAGCCCGCCTGGGGGAAGCGGCTACACCTTC. Translating gives CASSPPGGSGYTF.

This rearrangement joins TRBV28 to TRBJ2-3, with D tentatively TRBD2 (6 bases). The CDR3 spans 17 residues. The germline gives CDR1 MDHEN, CDR2 SYDVKM. V was shortened by 3 bases and J by 2 bases, with 18 bases between the two germline ends. The CDR3 region has the DNA TGTGCCAGCAGTTTGTCGGGGGTTCCCACAAACACAGATACGCAGTATTTT. Translating gives CASSLSGVPTNTDTQYF.

Points on this clone: At the DNA level, this CDR3 is encoded by other sequences in the same sample as well. This chain links TRBV28 with TRBJ1-1; D is unresolved. Between the trimmed V and J ends, which lost 6 bases and 3 bases, there was a span of 8 bases. CDR1 and CDR2 (germline): MDHEN, SYDVKM. The CDR3 length is 12 residues. The CDR3 DNA sequence: TGTGCCAGCAGCGGAGGTTACACTGAAGCTTTCTTT. This gives the protein CASSGGYTEAFF.

The chain recombines TRBV25-1 with TRBJ1-4; unclear D gene. The germline gives CDR1 MGHDK, CDR2 SYGVNS. The CDR3 has 17 residues. Trimming removed 8 bases at V and 1 base at J, with 20 bases between. The CDR3 sequence is CASLGRREPLTNEKLFF. In DNA, the CDR3 is TGTGCCAGCCTAGGTCGGCGGGAACCCTTAACTAATGAAAAACTGTTTTTT. Looking up the rest from reference TRBV25-1 and TRBJ1-4 gives the full variable domain: EADIYQTPRYLVIGTGKKITLECSQTMGHDKMYWYQQDPGMELHLIHYSYGVNSTEKGDLSSESTVSRIRTEHFPLTLESARPSHTSQYLCASLGRREPLTNEKLFFGSGTQLSVL.

V and J are TRBV10-1 and TRBJ2-3; unclear D gene. The CDR3 is 15 amino acids. Germline CDR1 is WNHNN and CDR2 is SYGVQD (reference sequence). V was cut by 0 bases and J by 0 bases, with 7 bases left in between. The CDR3 nucleotides are TGCGCCAGCAGTGAGTCTAAGCGTAGCACAGATACGCAGTATTTT. It encodes CASSESKRSTDTQYF.

CDR3 DNA: TGTGCCAGCAGCGTAGTTGGCCCCTGGAGTCTCATAGAAGCTTTCTTT. Translating gives CASSVVGPWSLIEAFF. The chain combines TRBV9 with TRBJ1-1; D uncertain. V dropped 0 bases and J dropped 8 bases, with 20 bases sitting between them. CDR3 size: 16 residues. Germline loops: CDR1 SGDLS, CDR2 YYNGEE.

J is TRBJ2-2 and V is TRBV29-1, with D tentatively TRBD1 or TRBD2 (5 bases each). V was cut by 3 bases and J by 0 bases, with 11 bases left in between. In germline, CDR1 is SQVTM, CDR2 ANQGSEA. There are 15 residues in the CDR3. The CDR3 loop reads CSVDSGPTNTGELFF. For the CDR3, the DNA is TGCAGCGTTGATTCGGGGCCGACGAACACCGGGGAGCTGTTTTTT.

This clone was counted at least ten times. The chain uses TRBV5-4 and TRBJ1-1; tentative D call: TRBD1 (5 bases). V was pared by 4 bases and J by 5 bases, with 24 bases between. CDR1 SGHNT and CDR2 YYREEE come from the germline V gene (reference sequence). The CDR3 runs to 17 residues. The CDR3 region is CASSHRLGRRRMTEAFF. The CDR3 DNA reads TGTGCCAGCAGCCACCGTTTGGGGCGCCGGAGGATGACTGAAGCTTTCTTT.

This rearrangement joins TRBV7-3 to TRBJ1-4; no firm D call. Germline V CDR1 and CDR2: SGHTA, FQGTGA. Trimming took 0 bases from V and 3 from J, leaving 8 bases between them. The CDR3 consists of 15 residues. The CDR3 sequence: CASSLTGFPNEKLFF. The CDR3 nucleotides are TGTGCCAGCAGCTTAACGGGGTTCCCTAATGAAAAACTGTTTTTT.

The rearrangement links TRBV7-2 to TRBJ2-5; D tentatively fits TRBD1 or TRBD2 (7 bases each). The CDR3 contains 15 residues. Trimming took off 8 bases at V and 3 bases at J, with 19 bases between the two ends. Germline V lookup: CDR1 SGHTA, CDR2 FQGNSA. CDR3: CASLRGRAGEETQYF. The CDR3 DNA is TGTGCCAGCCTCAGGGGGAGGGCGGGGGAAGAGACCCAGTACTTC.

As for this clone: The junction departs from the called germline gene at one end, perhaps through a read error. The V gene is TRBV2, the J gene TRBJ2-3, with no clear D. Germline CDR1 SNHLY, CDR2 FYNNEI. CDR3 length equals 13 residues. CDR3: CASREVSTDTQYF. CDR3 nucleotides: TGTGCCAGCAGGGAAGTTAGCACAGATACGCAGTATTTT.

Comments on this clone: Other DNA sequences from this sample encode an identical CDR3 as well. The V and J genes are TRBV5-1 and TRBJ2-7; 8 bases are a match to TRBD1. Looked up from germline, CDR1 is SGHRS and CDR2 is YFSETQ. The CDR3 is 14 residues long. V lost 4 bases and J lost 2; bases outside the gene matches: 5. In DNA form, the CDR3 reads TGCGCCAGCAGCAGAGGACAGGGAACCTACGAGCAGTACTTC. Residues: CASSRGQGTYEQYF.

The chain links TRBV29-1 to TRBJ2-1; D gene uncertain. From germline, CDR1 is SQVTM and CDR2 ANQGSEA. The CDR3 is made up of 12 amino acids. Deletions cut 3 bases from V and 9 bases from J, with 12 bases between. The CDR3 nucleotides read TGCAGCGTTGACGTTGGGGTTCTTGAGCAGTTCTTC. The encoded protein is CSVDVGVLEQFF.

The V gene is TRBV19, the J gene TRBJ1-2, with D possibly TRBD1 on 5 matching bases. Germline assignment: CDR1 LNHDA and CDR2 SQIVND (reference sequence). There are 15 residues in the CDR3. Trimming took off 5 bases at V and 1 base at J, with 14 bases between the two ends. The CDR3 DNA sequence: TGTGCCAGTAGTGCCTACCCCGGGGGTAACTATGGCTACACCTTC. Residues: CASSAYPGGNYGYTF.

V gene TRBV18 combines with J gene TRBJ2-3, with no clear D. Germline CDR1 and CDR2: KGHSH and LQKENI. The CDR3 consists of 12 residues. V dropped 4 bases and J dropped 6 bases, with 8 bases sitting between them. The CDR3 DNA follows: TGTGCCAGCTCACAGTACTTTGATACGCAGTATTTT. It is translated as CASSQYFDTQYF. The variable domain in full, with the rest retrieved from reference TRBV18 and TRBJ2-3, is NAGVMQNPRHLVRRRGQEARLRCSPMKGHSHVYWYRQLPEEGLKFMVYLQKENIIDESGMPKERFSAEFPKEGPSILRIQQVVRGDSAAYFCASSQYFDTQYFGPGTRLTVL.

This sequence joins TRBV11-2 and TRBJ2-3; the D gene is possibly TRBD1 (7 bases). V was shortened by 5 bases and J by 3 bases, with 12 bases between the two germline ends. Per germline, CDR1 SGHAT and CDR2 FQNNGV. The CDR3 sequence is 14 residues long. The CDR3 DNA follows: TGTGCCAGCAGCCCAGGGGGGTCGACAGATACGCAGTATTTT. It translates to CASSPGGSTDTQYF.

This rearrangement joins TRBV7-3 to TRBJ2-1, with 9 bases fitting TRBD2. Unmatched junction bases numbered 4, after V lost 2 bases and J lost 5 bases. Germline V CDR1 and CDR2: SGHTA, FQGTGA. The CDR3 is 15 amino acids. The CDR3 protein is CASSLELAGNNEQFF. CDR3 coding DNA: TGTGCCAGCAGCTTAGAACTAGCGGGCAACAATGAGCAGTTCTTC.

V is TRBV6-4 and J is TRBJ2-7; D gene ambiguous. The CDR3 is 10 amino acids. CDR1 and CDR2 from the germline V gene are MRHNA and SNTAGT. Trimming removed 7 bases from V and 11 bases from J, with 12 bases in between. This CDR3 is CASMEPAKYF. In DNA, the CDR3 is TGTGCCAGCATGGAGCCCGCCAAGTACTTC.

The gene calls are TRBV19 and TRBJ2-7; 8 bases map to TRBD2. V shed 4 bases, J shed 6 bases, and the junction held 8 bases outside the gene matches. This CDR3 region has 14 residues. Per the germline V gene, CDR1 is LNHDA and CDR2 is SQIVND (reference sequence). The CDR3 reads CASSKAGVGVEQYF. CDR3 nucleotide sequence: TGTGCCAGTAGTAAAGCGGGAGTGGGCGTCGAGCAGTACTTC.

This chain connects TRBV20-1 to TRBJ2-1, with D possibly being TRBD2 (5 bases). This CDR3 region has 11 residues. Germline values: CDR1 DFQATT, CDR2 SNEGSKA (reference sequence). Between the trimmed V and J ends, which lost 1 base and 14 bases, there was a span of 12 bases. This CDR3 is CSARVSGSEFF. In nucleotides, the CDR3 is TGCAGTGCTAGAGTGTCTGGGAGTGAGTTCTTC.

The V call is TRBV19, the J call TRBJ1-5; possible D gene TRBD1, 5 bases. This CDR3 is built from 16 residues. V lost 5 bases to trimming and J lost 3 bases, with 17 bases between them. Germline V CDR1 and CDR2: LNHDA, SQIVND (reference sequence). CDR3 in DNA: TGTGCCAGTAGTCCTTGGATAGGGGCGGTCAATCAGCCCCAGCATTTT. Translation gives CASSPWIGAVNQPQHF. The full variable domain, completed using reference TRBV19 and TRBJ1-5, is DGGITQSPKYLFRKEGQNVTLSCEQNLNHDAMYWYRQDPGQGLRLIYYSQIVNDFQKGDIAEGYSVSREKKESFPLTVTSAQKNPTAFYLCASSPWIGAVNQPQHFGDGTRLSIL.

This clone was seen only once. The chain recombines TRBV27 with TRBJ1-4; TRBD1 agrees at 11 bases. The ends lost 8 bases at V and 6 bases at J; junction bases unmatched: 2. This CDR3 comprises 13 residues. Germline V gene data show CDR1 as MNHEY and CDR2 as SMNVEV (reference sequence). CDR3 amino acids: CASGGQGDEKLFF. As DNA, the CDR3 is TGTGCCAGCGGGGGACAGGGGGATGAAAAACTGTTTTTT. The variable domain in full, completed from reference TRBV27 and TRBJ1-4, reads EAQVTQNPRYLITVTGKKLTVTCSQNMNHEYMSWYRQDPGLGLRQIYYSMNVEVTDKGDVPEGYKVSRKEKRNFPLILESPSPNQTSLYFCASGGQGDEKLFFGSGTQLSVL.